This T cell receptor (beta chain) was observed in a study of CD8+ T cells in alopecia areata. The overall study: Treated patients were given oral tofacitinib, which was dosed at 5 to 10 mg twice daily.

This clone turned up a few times. V was clipped by 6 bases and J by 10 bases; unmatched bases: 6. The CDR3 totals 14 residues. The V gene's germline CDR1 is MNHNY and CDR2 SVGAGI (reference sequence). Treatment: oral pan-JAK inhibitor, 5-10 mg twice daily. Extracted RNA was reverse transcribed into cDNA, the sequencing template. The data were produced by immunoSEQ multiplex PCR, yet TCRdb's version contains in-frame clones alone and is incomplete. In the table there are approximately 180,000 clones, roughly 60% of which are singletons. The receptor comes from a human donor with alopecia areata. The chain joins TRBV6-6 to TRBJ2-2, with 12 bases lining up with TRBD2. Sequenced here: CD4+ T cells sorted from blood, sampled at approximately week 50, from a patient treated with tofacitinib. The DNA of the CDR3 is TGTGCCAGCAGCCAGACTAGCGGGGGAGTGGAGCTGTTTTTT. Its translation is CASSQTSGGVELFF.